A selection of T cell receptor beta chains follows, all from one sample in a study of shared clonotypes between healthy human individuals. TCRdb's table, derived via immunoSEQ multiplex PCR, lists solely in-frame clones and lacks some. Of approximately 640,000 clones listed, roughly 78% are singletons. Source material: memory CD4+ T cells sorted from blood. All receptors come from a woman in her twenties or thirties in good health. Both conserved end residues are part of each CDR3. A D gene is named only where the DNA matches it firmly. Clone size is shown for a subset of rows, as once, few, many or a class of expanded clone.

v_call	j_call	d_call	cdr3_length	clone_size	cdr3_nt	cdr3_aa
TRBV2	TRBJ2-7	-	14	once	TGTGCCAGCAGAGACAGCGGACAGTCCTACGAGCAGTACTTC	CASRDSGQSYEQYF
TRBV28	TRBJ2-6	-	13	-	TGTGCCAGCAGTAGATCTGGGGCCAACGTCCTGACTTTC	CASSRSGANVLTF
TRBV6-5	TRBJ1-2	TRBD1	14	-	TGTGCCACACTAATTCCGGGACAGGGCTATGGCTACACCTTC	CATLIPGQGYGYTF
TRBV9	TRBJ2-3	-	16	-	TGTGCCAGCAGCGTAGCTATTGGCCAACTAACAGATACGCAGTATTTT	CASSVAIGQLTDTQYF
TRBV9	TRBJ2-1	-	14	-	TGTGCCAGCAGCCTCAGTCCGACGTTCAATGAGCAGTTCTTC	CASSLSPTFNEQFF
TRBV11-2	TRBJ2-7	TRBD2	16	-	TGTGCCAGCAGCCCGGGACTAGCTAACGTAATCTACGAGCAGTACTTC	CASSPGLANVIYEQYF
TRBV19	TRBJ2-7	TRBD1	13	-	TGTGCCAGTAGTATCCGGGACAGCTACGAGCAGTACTTC	CASSIRDSYEQYF
TRBV5-4	TRBJ1-3	-	16	-	TGTGCCAGCAGCTCGCCCGACAGGTTCCCTGGAAACACCATATATTTT	CASSSPDRFPGNTIYF
TRBV19	TRBJ1-4	TRBD1	16	-	TGTGCCAGTAGTATAAGAGCGACAGGGACTAATGAAAAACTGTTTTTT	CASSIRATGTNEKLFF
TRBV5-4	TRBJ1-1	-	14	once	TGTGCCAGCACCGCCCCGGGGCGGAACACTGAAGCTTTCTTT	CASTAPGRNTEAFF
TRBV14	TRBJ2-6	-	15	few	TGTGCCAGCAGCCACCTAGGGGCTGGGGCCAACGTCCTGACTTTC	CASSHLGAGANVLTF
TRBV7-4	TRBJ2-7	TRBD2	18	-	TGTGCCAGCAGCTCTTACCACGGACTAGCGAGAGACTCCTACGAGCAGTACTTC	CASSSYHGLARDSYEQYF
TRBV19	TRBJ1-5	-	14	-	TGTGCCAGTAGTCTCCGGGCTGGCAATCAGCCCCAGCATTTT	CASSLRAGNQPQHF
TRBV5-1	TRBJ2-3	TRBD2	17	once	TGCGCCAGCAGCCTCCTGGGGGGGACTAGTATTACAGATACGCAGTATTTT	CASSLLGGTSITDTQYF
TRBV18	TRBJ2-7	TRBD2	15	-	TGTGCCAGCTCACCAGGGAGCGGGGGAGGCTACGAGCAGTACTTC	CASSPGSGGGYEQYF
TRBV28	TRBJ1-2	-	14	-	TGTGCCAGCAGTAGACAAACAGGGATCTATGGCTACACCTTC	CASSRQTGIYGYTF
TRBV30	TRBJ2-5	-	12	-	TGTGCCTGGAGTGTTGGGGTGCAGACCCAGTACTTC	CAWSVGVQTQYF
TRBV18	TRBJ1-2	-	14	-	TGTGCCAGCTCACCACCGCTGGGTCTTGAGGACTACACCTTC	CASSPPLGLEDYTF
TRBV18	TRBJ1-1	-	13	once	TGTGCCAGCTCAGAAAGCGGCGGCACTGAAGCTTTCTTT	CASSESGGTEAFF
TRBV4-1	TRBJ2-3	TRBD2	17	-	TGCGCCAGCAGCCAGGGACTAGCGGGGTTTAGCACAGATACGCAGTATTTT	CASSQGLAGFSTDTQYF
TRBV15	TRBJ2-5	TRBD2	14	-	TGTGCCACCCAACTAGCGGGAGTTTTGGAGACCCAGTACTTC	CATQLAGVLETQYF
TRBV7-8	TRBJ2-7	-	14	once	TGTGCCAGCAGCTTAGTACTGGGTCCGTACGAGCAGTACTTC	CASSLVLGPYEQYF
TRBV5-1	TRBJ1-4	TRBD1	14	once	TGCGCCAGCAGCTTGAGGACAGGGCGTGAAAAACTGTTTTTT	CASSLRTGREKLFF
TRBV2	TRBJ2-2	TRBD2	12	-	TGTGCCAGCAGTAGGGAGGGGGGGGAGCTGTTTTTT	CASSREGGELFF
TRBV5-5	TRBJ1-2	-	18	few	TGTGCCAGCAGCTTCCGACTGGCAGGGGCCAGAGCTAACTATGGCTACACCTTC	CASSFRLAGARANYGYTF
TRBV29-1	TRBJ2-3	-	14	once	TGCAGCGGGACCGGGCCCAGCGGCACAGATACGCAGTATTTT	CSGTGPSGTDTQYF
TRBV4-1	TRBJ2-1	TRBD2	14	-	TGCGCCAGCAGCGCCAGACTAGCTGCCAATGAGCAGTTCTTC	CASSARLAANEQFF
TRBV2	TRBJ2-2	TRBD1	14	-	TGTGCCAGCAGAGGGGACAGGCACACCGGGGAGCTGTTTTTT	CASRGDRHTGELFF
TRBV5-1	TRBJ2-1	TRBD2	17	once	TGCGCCAGCACCCCCATTGCGGGACTAGCGGGAGCCAATGAGCAGTTCTTC	CASTPIAGLAGANEQFF
TRBV5-5	TRBJ1-2	-	15	many	TGTGCCAGCAGCTTGGCCTTAGACAGTAACTATGGCTACACCTTC	CASSLALDSNYGYTF
TRBV9	TRBJ1-4	TRBD1	15	-	TGTGCCAGCAGCGCTCAGGGGGAGTGGCATGAAAAACTGTTTTTT	CASSAQGEWHEKLFF
TRBV14	TRBJ2-5	-	12	-	TGTGCCAGCAGCCAACTTTCGACGACCCAGTACTTC	CASSQLSTTQYF
TRBV27	TRBJ2-7	TRBD2	15	-	TGTGCCAGCAGGGGGCGTAGACTAGCGGGGGAGGAGCAGTACTTC	CASRGRRLAGEEQYF
TRBV7-6	TRBJ1-2	TRBD1	14	-	TGTGCCAGCAGCTTAGTTACAGGGGCGAGTGGCTACACCTTC	CASSLVTGASGYTF
TRBV19	TRBJ2-7	-	11	-	TGTGCCAGCGGTCCCTCTTACGAGCAGTACTTC	CASGPSYEQYF
TRBV11-2	TRBJ2-1	-	15	-	TGTGCCAGCAGCCCTCGACTGAGCTCCTACAATGAGCAGTTCTTC	CASSPRLSSYNEQFF